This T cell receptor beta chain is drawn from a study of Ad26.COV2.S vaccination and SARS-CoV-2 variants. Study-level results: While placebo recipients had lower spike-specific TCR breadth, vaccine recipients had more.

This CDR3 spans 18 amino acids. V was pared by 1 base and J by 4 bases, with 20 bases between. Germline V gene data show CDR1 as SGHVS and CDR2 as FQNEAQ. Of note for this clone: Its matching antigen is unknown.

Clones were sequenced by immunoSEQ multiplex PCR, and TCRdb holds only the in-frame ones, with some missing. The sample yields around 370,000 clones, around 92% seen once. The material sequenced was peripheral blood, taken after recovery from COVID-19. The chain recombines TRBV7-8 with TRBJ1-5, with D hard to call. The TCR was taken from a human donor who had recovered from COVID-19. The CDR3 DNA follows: TGTGCCAGCAGCTTAGATGGTCTCTTCCAAAAAGGTAATCAGCCCCAGCATTTT. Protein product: CASSLDGLFQKGNQPQHF.